The 7 T cell receptor beta chains below all came from one sample that was sequenced in a study of T cells after yellow fever vaccination. TCRdb redid the calling of the 5' RACE reads with MiXCR, one entry per CDR3 protein. The sample holds hundreds of thousands of distinct CDR3 sequences; less than 4.5% are singletons and the top ten take around 24%. This specimen was PBMCs, taken on the day of the yellow fever booster vaccination. The receptors were gathered from a man aged 18 to 29 who received the YFV17D yellow fever vaccine.

This clonotype was picked up a small number of times. V is TRBV10-3 and J is TRBJ1-1; no definite D call. CDR3 length: 13 amino acids. Germline values: CDR1 ENHRY, CDR2 SYGVKD. V was trimmed by 3 bases and J by 3 bases, leaving 8 bases between them. The DNA of the CDR3 is TGTGCCATCAGTGACGAAGGGCACACTGAAGCTTTCTTT. It yields the protein CAISDEGHTEAFF.

This sequence joins TRBV7-9 and TRBJ2-5; D unresolved. This CDR3 is 13 amino acids long. Looked up from germline, CDR1 is SEHNR and CDR2 is FQNEAQ (reference sequence). V was cut by 7 bases and J by 5 bases, with 14 bases left in between. CDR3 protein: CASTENFLETQYF. The CDR3 nucleotides are TGTGCCAGCACCGAAAACTTCTTGGAGACCCAGTACTTC.

This clonotype was seen more than once but under ten times. This sequence joins TRBV7-2 and TRBJ2-6; tentative D call: TRBD1 (6 bases). Trimming left V 7 bases short and J 0 bases short, with 19 bases between. Germline V gene data show CDR1 as SGHTA and CDR2 as FQGNSA. The CDR3 is 18 amino acids. CDR3 nucleotides: TGTGCCAGCACCACTAGGACAGCTCTCCTCTCTGGGGCCAACGTCCTGACTTTC. Its translation: CASTTRTALLSGANVLTF.

This clonotype has just a few counts. The rearrangement links TRBV24-1 to TRBJ1-5; D remains unclear. The V end was cut by 7 bases, the J end by 6 bases, with 12 bases between. Germline assignment: CDR1 KGHDR and CDR2 SFDVKD. The length of the CDR3 is 13 residues. As DNA, the CDR3 is TGTGCCACCAGGGGCCCAAGGACTCAGCCCCAGCATTTT. Encoded protein: CATRGPRTQPQHF.

The chain carries TRBV25-1 and TRBJ2-1; D unclear. V lost 2 bases, J lost 1 base, and 3 bases lay in between. CDR3 length: 13 amino acids. Germline CDR1 MGHDK, CDR2 SYGVNS. The CDR3 DNA reads as TGTGCCAGCAGTGAAAGGTCCTACAATGAGCAGTTCTTC. This gives the protein CASSERSYNEQFF.

This clonotype showed up many times. The chain uses TRBV9 and TRBJ2-5, with D tentatively TRBD2 (6 bases). The V end was cut by 1 base, the J end by 4 bases, with 14 bases between. The CDR3 covers 15 residues. Looked up from germline, CDR1 is SGDLS and CDR2 is YYNGEE. The CDR3: CASSVTPGERETQYF. Written as DNA, the CDR3 is TGTGCCAGCAGCGTAACCCCGGGAGAGCGAGAGACCCAGTACTTC.

The sample holds a few counts of this clonotype. V usage is TRBV18 and J usage is TRBJ1-5; D unresolved. Germline values: CDR1 KGHSH, CDR2 LQKENI. CDR3 length equals 15 residues. Trimming removed 6 bases at V and 0 bases at J, with 12 bases between. CDR3 in DNA: TGTGCCAGCTCTTCGGCCCATTATAGCAATCAGCCCCAGCATTTT. It is translated as CASSSAHYSNQPQHF.